This is a list of T cell receptor beta chains from one sample in a study of memory CD8 T cells in hepatitis C reinfection. The table came from immunoSEQ multiplex PCR; TCRdb's copy has only in-frame clones and leaves some out. The sample has over 35,000 clones; approximately 90% are singletons. The specimen was naive CD8+ T cells sorted from blood. Source of these receptors: a man in his late teens or twenties with hepatitis C virus infection. The CDR3 runs from the conserved cysteine through the conserved F or W. D genes are given only for firm matches. The size of a clone is reported for some rows only, either as once, few or many, or as a class for expanded clones.

clone size: -
J gene: TRBJ1-5
V gene: TRBV5-3
D gene: TRBD1
CDR3 protein: CARRRDRVQPQHF
CDR3 DNA: TGTGCCAGAAGACGGGACAGGGTTCAGCCCCAGCATTTT

clone size: -
J gene: TRBJ2-5
V gene: TRBV29-1
D gene: -
CDR3 protein: CSVEDKQETQYF
CDR3 DNA: TGCAGCGTTGAAGACAAACAAGAGACCCAGTACTTC

clone size: -
J gene: TRBJ2-7
V gene: TRBV28
D gene: TRBD2
CDR3 protein: CASSLIRLAAYEQYF
CDR3 DNA: TGTGCCAGCAGTTTAATTCGACTAGCGGCCTACGAGCAGTACTTC

clone size: -
J gene: TRBJ1-1
V gene: TRBV11-2
D gene: TRBD1
CDR3 protein: CASSLNGQVLTEAFF
CDR3 DNA: TGTGCCAGCAGCTTAAACGGACAGGTATTAACTGAAGCTTTCTTT

clone size: -
J gene: TRBJ2-7
V gene: TRBV7-9
D gene: -
CDR3 protein: CASSPWATYEQYF
CDR3 DNA: TGTGCCAGCAGCCCTTGGGCTACCTACGAGCAGTACTTC

clone size: -
J gene: TRBJ2-5
V gene: TRBV6-1
D gene: -
CDR3 protein: CASWAGAGYQETQYF
CDR3 DNA: TGTGCCAGTTGGGCGGGGGCTGGGTACCAAGAGACCCAGTACTTC

clone size: -
J gene: TRBJ2-1
V gene: TRBV4-1
D gene: -
CDR3 protein: CASSQEEVEQFF
CDR3 DNA: TGCGCCAGCAGCCAAGAGGAGGTTGAGCAGTTCTTC

clone size: -
J gene: TRBJ2-2
V gene: TRBV6-5
D gene: -
CDR3 protein: CASSQSDTGELFF
CDR3 DNA: TGTGCCAGCAGTCAATCAGACACCGGGGAGCTGTTTTTT

clone size: -
J gene: TRBJ1-1
V gene: TRBV28
D gene: TRBD1
CDR3 protein: CASSSRDRVPEAFF
CDR3 DNA: TGTGCCAGCAGTTCTCGGGACAGGGTTCCTGAAGCTTTCTTT

clone size: -
J gene: TRBJ2-3
V gene: TRBV25-1
D gene: -
CDR3 protein: CASSGSVTDTQYF
CDR3 DNA: TGTGCCAGCAGTGGAAGCGTCACAGATACGCAGTATTTT

clone size: -
J gene: TRBJ2-3
V gene: TRBV7-7
D gene: TRBD1
CDR3 protein: CASSLALEGTAYTDTQYF
CDR3 DNA: TGTGCCAGCAGCTTAGCGTTAGAAGGGACAGCTTACACAGATACGCAGTATTTT

clone size: -
J gene: TRBJ2-5
V gene: TRBV4-1
D gene: -
CDR3 protein: CASSPFEGRETQYF
CDR3 DNA: TGCGCCAGCAGCCCCTTTGAGGGTCGCGAGACCCAGTACTTC

clone size: -
J gene: TRBJ2-2
V gene: TRBV28
D gene: -
CDR3 protein: CASRGGGDTGELFF
CDR3 DNA: TGTGCCAGCAGAGGGGGGGGCGACACCGGGGAGCTGTTTTTT

clone size: -
J gene: TRBJ2-5
V gene: TRBV7-2
D gene: -
CDR3 protein: CASSELADPGTQYF
CDR3 DNA: TGTGCCAGCAGCGAACTAGCCGATCCCGGGACCCAGTACTTC

clone size: -
J gene: TRBJ2-7
V gene: TRBV27
D gene: TRBD2
CDR3 protein: CASSWGGSYEQYF
CDR3 DNA: TGTGCCAGCAGTTGGGGGGGCTCCTACGAGCAGTACTTC

clone size: -
J gene: TRBJ2-1
V gene: TRBV6-6
D gene: TRBD1
CDR3 protein: CASSYGTGGFNEQFF
CDR3 DNA: TGTGCCAGCAGTTATGGGACAGGGGGTTTCAATGAGCAGTTCTTC

clone size: -
J gene: TRBJ2-2
V gene: TRBV14
D gene: TRBD1
CDR3 protein: CASSPIRGRPTGELFF
CDR3 DNA: TGTGCCAGCAGCCCTATCAGGGGGCGCCCCACCGGGGAGCTGTTTTTT

clone size: -
J gene: TRBJ2-7
V gene: TRBV9
D gene: -
CDR3 protein: CASSVSTDPSYEQYF
CDR3 DNA: TGTGCCAGCAGCGTGTCGACAGATCCTTCCTACGAGCAGTACTTC

clone size: -
J gene: TRBJ1-5
V gene: TRBV28
D gene: -
CDR3 protein: CASSLVGSSLLNQPQHF
CDR3 DNA: TGTGCCAGCAGTTTAGTCGGTTCTAGCTTGCTCAATCAGCCCCAGCATTTT

clone size: -
J gene: TRBJ2-2
V gene: TRBV7-9
D gene: TRBD1
CDR3 protein: CASSPEGTGRTGELFF
CDR3 DNA: TGTGCCAGCAGCCCGGAGGGGACAGGGAGAACCGGGGAGCTGTTTTTT

clone size: -
J gene: TRBJ2-7
V gene: TRBV11-2
D gene: TRBD1
CDR3 protein: CASSSGQGYEQYF
CDR3 DNA: TGTGCCAGCAGCTCGGGACAGGGGTACGAGCAGTACTTC

clone size: few
J gene: TRBJ1-1
V gene: TRBV30
D gene: -
CDR3 protein: CAWGPSNTEAFF
CDR3 DNA: TGTGCCTGGGGCCCATCAAACACTGAAGCTTTCTTT

clone size: -
J gene: TRBJ1-5
V gene: TRBV6-1
D gene: TRBD1
CDR3 protein: CASSGTGSQPQHF
CDR3 DNA: TGTGCCAGCAGTGGGACAGGCAGTCAGCCCCAGCATTTT

clone size: once
J gene: TRBJ1-3
V gene: TRBV9
D gene: -
CDR3 protein: CASSTPGGGVGNTIYF
CDR3 DNA: TGTGCCAGCAGCACCCCGGGAGGAGGGGTGGGAAACACCATATATTTT

clone size: few
J gene: TRBJ1-4
V gene: TRBV7-9
D gene: -
CDR3 protein: CASSLGSPHEKLFF
CDR3 DNA: TGTGCCAGCAGCTTAGGTAGTCCTCATGAAAAACTGTTTTTT

clone size: -
J gene: TRBJ2-7
V gene: TRBV29-1
D gene: -
CDR3 protein: CSVEGAGGHQYF
CDR3 DNA: TGCAGCGTTGAGGGGGCAGGGGGGCACCAGTACTTC

clone size: -
J gene: TRBJ1-6
V gene: TRBV6-1
D gene: -
CDR3 protein: CASRDRDSAFSPLHF
CDR3 DNA: TGTGCCAGCAGAGACCGCGACAGCGCCTTTTCACCCCTCCACTTT

clone size: -
J gene: TRBJ2-7
V gene: TRBV11-2
D gene: -
CDR3 protein: CASRFGGASSYEQYF
CDR3 DNA: TGTGCCAGCCGCTTTGGAGGGGCCAGCTCCTACGAGCAGTACTTC

clone size: -
J gene: TRBJ2-1
V gene: TRBV7-9
D gene: TRBD2
CDR3 protein: CASSLVPGTSGSNEQFF
CDR3 DNA: TGTGCCAGCAGCTTGGTGCCCGGGACTAGCGGGAGCAATGAGCAGTTCTTC

clone size: -
J gene: TRBJ2-3
V gene: TRBV19
D gene: TRBD1
CDR3 protein: CASRGQDSDTQYF
CDR3 DNA: TGTGCCAGTAGAGGACAGGACTCAGATACGCAGTATTTT

clone size: -
J gene: TRBJ2-7
V gene: TRBV14
D gene: -
CDR3 protein: CASSQAGLGEQYF
CDR3 DNA: TGTGCCAGCAGCCAAGCCGGGTTGGGCGAGCAGTACTTC

clone size: -
J gene: TRBJ2-3
V gene: TRBV4-3
D gene: TRBD1
CDR3 protein: CASSQDRASTDTQYF
CDR3 DNA: TGCGCCAGCAGCCAGGACAGGGCGAGCACAGATACGCAGTATTTT

clone size: -
J gene: TRBJ1-1
V gene: TRBV19
D gene: TRBD1
CDR3 protein: CATVQGSTEAFF
CDR3 DNA: TGTGCCACCGTACAGGGGAGCACTGAAGCTTTCTTT

clone size: -
J gene: TRBJ2-1
V gene: TRBV4-3
D gene: TRBD1
CDR3 protein: CASSRRQGSNEQFF
CDR3 DNA: TGCGCCAGCAGCCGCCGACAGGGGAGCAATGAGCAGTTCTTC

clone size: -
J gene: TRBJ1-2
V gene: TRBV5-1
D gene: -
CDR3 protein: CASSLEGPSGGHTF
CDR3 DNA: TGCGCCAGCAGCTTGGAGGGTCCTTCTGGGGGCCACACCTTC

clone size: -
J gene: TRBJ2-2
V gene: TRBV27
D gene: -
CDR3 protein: CASSFIGGWSGELFF
CDR3 DNA: TGTGCCAGCAGTTTTATTGGGGGGTGGTCCGGGGAGCTGTTTTTT

clone size: -
J gene: TRBJ2-5
V gene: TRBV6-6
D gene: TRBD2
CDR3 protein: CASSFGLAGGQETQYF
CDR3 DNA: TGTGCCAGCAGTTTCGGACTAGCGGGGGGGCAGGAGACCCAGTACTTC

clone size: -
J gene: TRBJ2-2
V gene: TRBV7-3
D gene: TRBD2
CDR3 protein: CASSPPPGGPPGELFF
CDR3 DNA: TGTGCCAGCAGCCCTCCTCCGGGGGGGCCCCCCGGGGAGCTGTTTTTT

clone size: -
J gene: TRBJ2-4
V gene: TRBV2
D gene: -
CDR3 protein: CASSVDSLKNIQYF
CDR3 DNA: TGTGCCAGCAGTGTCGACAGTCTTAAAAACATTCAGTACTTC

clone size: -
J gene: TRBJ2-1
V gene: TRBV9
D gene: -
CDR3 protein: CASSVDRGSTSYNEQFF
CDR3 DNA: TGTGCCAGCAGCGTAGATAGGGGTTCTACCTCCTACAATGAGCAGTTCTTC

clone size: -
J gene: TRBJ2-1
V gene: TRBV10-3
D gene: TRBD1
CDR3 protein: CAINDGTGAYNEQFF
CDR3 DNA: TGTGCCATCAATGATGGGACAGGGGCCTACAATGAGCAGTTCTTC

clone size: -
J gene: TRBJ2-6
V gene: TRBV19
D gene: -
CDR3 protein: CASSIGTGSPGANVLTF
CDR3 DNA: TGTGCCAGTAGTATAGGTACAGGGTCTCCTGGGGCCAACGTCCTGACTTTC

clone size: -
J gene: TRBJ2-5
V gene: TRBV19
D gene: TRBD1
CDR3 protein: CASSRADRVGETQYF
CDR3 DNA: TGTGCCAGTTCCCGGGCAGACAGGGTGGGAGAGACCCAGTACTTC

clone size: -
J gene: TRBJ2-7
V gene: TRBV29-1
D gene: TRBD2
CDR3 protein: CSVGASGPYEQYF
CDR3 DNA: TGCAGCGTTGGGGCTAGCGGTCCCTACGAGCAGTACTTC

clone size: -
J gene: TRBJ2-5
V gene: TRBV4-1
D gene: TRBD2
CDR3 protein: CASSQEGVGGVLQETQYF
CDR3 DNA: TGCGCCAGCAGCCAAGAAGGGGTGGGAGGGGTACTACAAGAGACCCAGTACTTC

clone size: -
J gene: TRBJ2-2
V gene: TRBV5-6
D gene: TRBD2
CDR3 protein: CASSLGLAGGPGETGELFF
CDR3 DNA: TGTGCCAGCAGCTTGGGACTAGCGGGGGGGCCGGGAGAGACCGGGGAGCTGTTTTTT

clone size: -
J gene: TRBJ2-1
V gene: TRBV9
D gene: TRBD1
CDR3 protein: CASSVGWDRYNEQFF
CDR3 DNA: TGTGCCAGCAGCGTAGGCTGGGACAGATACAATGAGCAGTTCTTC

clone size: -
J gene: TRBJ2-5
V gene: TRBV5-1
D gene: -
CDR3 protein: CASSGDYEETQYF
CDR3 DNA: TGCGCCAGCAGCGGAGACTACGAGGAGACCCAGTACTTC

clone size: -
J gene: TRBJ2-7
V gene: TRBV29-1
D gene: -
CDR3 protein: CSVRDNYEQYF
CDR3 DNA: TGCAGCGTCCGGGACAACTACGAGCAGTACTTC

clone size: -
J gene: TRBJ1-5
V gene: TRBV27
D gene: -
CDR3 protein: CASQAVGDSNQPQHF
CDR3 DNA: TGTGCCAGCCAAGCCGTAGGGGATAGCAATCAGCCCCAGCATTTT

clone size: -
J gene: TRBJ1-4
V gene: TRBV5-1
D gene: TRBD1
CDR3 protein: CASSSGQSNEKLFF
CDR3 DNA: TGCGCCAGCAGCTCGGGACAGAGTAATGAAAAACTGTTTTTT

clone size: -
J gene: TRBJ2-3
V gene: TRBV28
D gene: TRBD2
CDR3 protein: CASRAGLAGGKDTQYF
CDR3 DNA: TGTGCCAGCAGGGCGGGACTAGCGGGAGGGAAAGATACGCAGTATTTT

clone size: -
J gene: TRBJ2-2
V gene: TRBV7-6
D gene: TRBD2
CDR3 protein: CASSRGTSGPGELFF
CDR3 DNA: TGTGCCAGCAGCCGAGGGACTAGCGGGCCCGGGGAGCTGTTTTTT